Below, 30 T cell receptor beta chains from the same sample are listed, as sequenced in a study of Graves' ophthalmopathy and Graves' hyperthyroidism. TCR beta CDR3 regions were amplified from RNA transcripts. RT-PCR in the first round used HTBI primers; a second-round multiplex PCR followed. TCRdb processed the multiplex PCR reads anew with MiXCR; each CDR3 protein has one entry. The sample lists around 1.1 million distinct CDR3 sequences, less than 45% seen once, with 11% in the top ten. Input material: peripheral blood or thyroid tissue (not recorded which). Receptors originate from an adult man with Graves' hyperthyroidism.

The chain links TRBV10-2 to TRBJ1-2, with D perhaps matching TRBD1 (6 bases). The V end was cut by 2 bases, the J end by 4 bases, with 20 bases between. Looked up from germline, CDR1 is WSHSY and CDR2 is SAAADI. The CDR3 is made up of 17 amino acids. The CDR3 DNA is TGCGCCAGCAGTGAGCCGGACAGTCTTTTAAGTTCCTATGGCTACACCTTC. Its protein is CASSEPDSLLSSYGYTF.

This clonotype was observed at least ten times. CDR3 loop: CASSTRHATGYTF. CDR3 DNA: TGTGCCAGCAGCACTAGACATGCTACGGGCTACACCTTC. The chain is built from TRBV11-2 and TRBJ1-2; no firm D call. Trimming cost V 5 bases and J 8 bases, with 15 bases left between them. This CDR3 comprises 13 residues. Germline-derived CDR1 and CDR2 are SGHAT and FQNNGV.

The table lists this clonotype with a few counts. The V gene is TRBV28, the J gene TRBJ2-7, with D possibly TRBD2 on 5 matching bases. Germline V gene sequence: CDR1 MDHEN, CDR2 SYDVKM. Trimming pared 6 bases from V and 0 bases from J, leaving 18 bases between. The CDR3 covers 16 residues. The CDR3 region is CASSQEERRDSYEQYF. In nucleotides, the CDR3 is TGTGCCAGCAGCCAGGAGGAGCGACGTGACTCCTACGAGCAGTACTTC.

The rearrangement uses TRBV7-9 and TRBJ2-2; maybe TRBD1 (5 bases). Germline CDR1 reads SEHNR; CDR2 reads FQNEAQ (reference sequence). The ends were cut back, 4 bases at V and 0 bases at J, with 9 bases in the middle. The CDR3 runs 15 residues. The CDR3 here is CASSSDSPNTGELFF. The CDR3, as DNA: TGTGCCAGCAGCTCAGACAGTCCGAACACCGGGGAGCTGTTTTTT. Complete variable domain (other parts from reference TRBV7-9 and TRBJ2-2): DTGVSQNPRHKITKRGQNVTFRCDPISEHNRLYWYRQTLGQGPEFLTYFQNEAQLEKSRLLSDRFSAERPKGSFSTLEIQRTEQGDSAMYLCASSSDSPNTGELFFGEGSRLTVL.

A few counts support this clonotype. The gene calls are TRBV19 and TRBJ2-7; TRBD1 might be the D (5 bases). This CDR3 is built from 14 residues. V lost 3 bases, J lost 4 bases, and 13 bases lay in between. Germline V gene sequence: CDR1 LNHDA, CDR2 SQIVND (reference sequence). CDR3 coding DNA: TGTGCCAGTAGTATGGGTAAAGGGGCATACGAGCAGTACTTC. Its translation is CASSMGKGAYEQYF.

This chain uses TRBV10-3 with TRBJ2-7; 8 nucleotides line up with TRBD2. V was clipped by 5 bases and J by 3 bases; unmatched bases: 9. The CDR3 extends over 15 amino acids. Germline-derived CDR1 and CDR2 are ENHRY and SYGVKD. CDR3 loop: CAISYGGRNDYEQYF. CDR3 sequence (DNA): TGTGCCATCAGTTACGGCGGGAGGAATGACTACGAGCAGTACTTC.

This clonotype was counted between two and nine times. The CDR3, as DNA: TGTGCCAGCAGCTTCTTTCACCGGCGCTCCTACGAGCAGTACTTC. It yields the protein CASSFFHRRSYEQYF. The chain couples TRBV7-9 to TRBJ2-7; D remains ambiguous. V was trimmed by 3 bases and J by 0 bases, leaving 12 bases between them. Per germline, CDR1 SEHNR and CDR2 FQNEAQ (reference sequence). The CDR3 is 15 amino acids.

This clonotype was observed many times. V is TRBV29-1 and J is TRBJ1-4, with 7 nucleotides matching TRBD1. Germline assignment: CDR1 SQVTM and CDR2 ANQGSEA. The CDR3 is 17 residues long. The V gene end was trimmed by 4 bases and the J gene end by 4 bases; junction bases not matched to a gene: 15. CDR3 region: CSVVGQRGPGVNEKLFF. The CDR3, as DNA: TGCAGCGTTGTGGGACAGAGAGGTCCCGGGGTTAATGAAAAACTGTTTTTT.

This clonotype was seen ten or more times. The chain carries TRBV2 and TRBJ1-1, with D perhaps TRBD1 (6 bases). Per the germline V gene, CDR1 is SNHLY and CDR2 is FYNNEI. The V end lost 2 bases, the J end lost 8 bases, and 12 bases lay between the germline ends. The CDR3 is 13 residues long. CDR3 amino acids: CASSESRGTEAFF. As DNA, the CDR3 is TGTGCCAGCAGTGAATCAAGGGGGACGGAAGCTTTCTTT.

J is TRBJ1-5 and V is TRBV7-9; D ambiguous. This CDR3 comprises 12 residues. Per the germline V gene, CDR1 is SEHNR and CDR2 is FQNEAQ (reference sequence). Between the trimmed V and J ends, which lost 5 bases and 5 bases, there was a span of 7 bases. This chain's CDR3 is CASSLQHQPQHF. The CDR3 DNA reads TGTGCCAGCAGCCTACAGCATCAGCCCCAGCATTTT.

The chain is built from TRBV9 and TRBJ1-5; the D gene is possibly TRBD1 (6 bases). V was pared by 4 bases and J by 3 bases, with 11 bases between. Germline V gene lookup returns CDR1 SGDLS and CDR2 YYNGEE. This CDR3 is built from 14 residues. The CDR3 DNA follows: TGTGCCAGCAGCCAAGGGACACACAATCAGCCCCAGCATTTT. It codes for CASSQGTHNQPQHF. Together with reference TRBV9 and TRBJ1-5, the CDR3 gives the full variable domain: DSGVTQTPKHLITATGQRVTLRCSPRSGDLSVYWYQQSLDQGLQFLIQYYNGEERAKGNILERFSAQQFPDLHSELNLSSLELGDSALYFCASSQGTHNQPQHFGDGTRLSIL.

This clonotype has ten or more counts. The genes are TRBV29-1 and TRBJ1-2; the match to TRBD1 covers 9 bases. The CDR3 consists of 12 residues. Trimming at V came to 7 bases and at J to 7 bases, leaving 7 bases not matched to a gene. Looked up from germline, CDR1 is SQVTM and CDR2 is ANQGSEA. DNA of the CDR3: TGCAGCGGATACAGGGGGCTAGCTGGCTACACCTTC. Translating gives CSGYRGLAGYTF. The full variable domain, completed using reference TRBV29-1 and TRBJ1-2, is SAVISQKPSRDICQRGTSLTIQCQVDSQVTMMFWYRQQPGQSLTLIATANQGSEATYESGFVIDKFPISRPNLTFSTLTVSNMSPEDSSIYLCSGYRGLAGYTFGSGTRLTVV.

Many counts were recorded for this clonotype. V gene TRBV6-5 combines with J gene TRBJ2-5; 14 positions match TRBD2. V shed 0 bases, J shed 4 bases, and the junction held 4 bases outside the gene matches. CDR3 length: 17 residues. The germline gives CDR1 MNHEY, CDR2 SVGAGI. In DNA, the CDR3 is TGTGCCAGCAGTTACTCGGGGACTAGCGGGAGTCGAGAGACCCAGTACTTC. Translating gives CASSYSGTSGSRETQYF.

V gene TRBV4-3 combines with J gene TRBJ1-6; TRBD1 is a possible D gene (5 bases). V lost 1 base and J 5 bases, leaving 12 bases between the germline ends. Germline V CDR1 and CDR2: LGHNA, YSLEER. This CDR3 is built from 16 residues. Written as DNA, the CDR3 is TGCGCCAGCAGCCAAGTCCCCAGGGCTAATAATTCACCCCTCCACTTT. This codes for CASSQVPRANNSPLHF.

Notes on this clonotype: Being one base from a much bigger clone, this may be a read error. The V and J genes are TRBV20-1 and TRBJ2-2; 8 bases map to TRBD1. The CDR3 spans 16 residues. Germline loops: CDR1 DFQATT, CDR2 SNEGSKA (reference sequence). V was pared by 3 bases and J by 7 bases, with 13 bases of the junction left unmatched. The CDR3 sequence: CSASRGQGAFVGELFF. The DNA for the CDR3 is TGCAGTGCTAGCCGGGGGCAGGGGGCGTTTGTCGGGGAGCTGTTTTTT.

V usage is TRBV11-2 and J usage is TRBJ2-5, with D perhaps assigned TRBD1 or TRBD2 (5 bases each). Trimming left V 5 bases short and J 1 base short, with 14 bases between. The V gene's germline CDR1 is SGHAT and CDR2 FQNNGV. The CDR3 is made up of 15 amino acids. The CDR3 reads CASSPLGELQETQYF. The CDR3 nucleotides read TGTGCCAGCAGCCCACTGGGGGAACTCCAAGAGACCCAGTACTTC.

The chain recombines TRBV2 with TRBJ2-7; 9 bases align to TRBD2. Germline loops: CDR1 SNHLY, CDR2 FYNNEI. The CDR3 totals 15 residues. Germline trimming cut 5 bases from V and 5 bases from J; bases unmatched to any gene: 10. CDR3 amino acids: CASSIGLASQDEQYF. The CDR3 nucleotides read TGTGCCAGCAGTATCGGACTAGCGTCTCAAGACGAGCAGTACTTC.

This clonotype appeared a few times. The chain uses TRBV2 and TRBJ2-2; 8 bases fit TRBD2. Per the germline V gene, CDR1 is SNHLY and CDR2 is FYNNEI. Trimming removed 8 bases from V and 7 bases from J; junction bases left unmatched: 6. The CDR3 consists of 13 residues. CDR3 bases: TGTGCCAGCGGGGGACTAGGGGGCGGGGAGCTGTTTTTT. The encoded protein is CASGGLGGGELFF.

This clonotype was observed a handful of times. The chain uses TRBV13 and TRBJ1-3; tentatively, D is TRBD1 (5 bases). V was cut by 7 bases and J by 4 bases, with 14 bases left in between. The CDR3 is 14 residues long. Germline lookup yields CDR1 PRHDT and CDR2 FYEKMQ (reference sequence). The CDR3 loop reads CASTLRVGGNTIYF. In DNA form, the CDR3 reads TGTGCCAGCACTCTCAGGGTTGGAGGAAACACCATATATTTT.

This clonotype was recorded a few times. The V call is TRBV5-1, the J call TRBJ2-6; no firm D call. Deletions cut 4 bases from V and 3 bases from J, with 11 bases between. The CDR3 has 15 residues. The germline V gene has CDR1 SGHRS and CDR2 YFSETQ. The CDR3 DNA reads as TGCGCCAGCAGCCTACCCCTTGGTGGGGCCAACGTCCTGACTTTC. Its protein is CASSLPLGGANVLTF.

This chain uses TRBV29-1 with TRBJ2-1; D is perhaps TRBD1 or TRBD2 (7 bases each). The germline CDR1 and CDR2 sequences are SQVTM and ANQGSEA. The CDR3 has 14 residues. V lost 4 bases to trimming and J lost 9 bases, with 19 bases between them. The CDR3 region is CSVGPGLPGGEQFF. The CDR3, as DNA: TGCAGCGTTGGGCCGGGACTACCAGGGGGTGAGCAGTTCTTC.

This chain connects TRBV7-9 to TRBJ2-5; D remains unclear. CDR3 length equals 15 residues. Trimming took 1 base from V and 5 from J, leaving 14 bases between them. Germline assignment: CDR1 SEHNR and CDR2 FQNEAQ (reference sequence). CDR3 coding DNA: TGTGCCAGCAGCTTAGTCCAGGCCCCCGTGGAGACCCAGTACTTC. It translates to CASSLVQAPVETQYF.

The J gene is TRBJ1-5, the V gene TRBV12-3 or TRBV12-4; D call uncertain. The CDR3 sequence is 11 residues long. With 3 bases removed from V and 9 bases from J, the gap between germline ends came to 6 bases. Here the CDR3 DNA reads TGTGCCAGCAGTTTCCGGGGGCCCCAGCATTTT. Amino acid sequence: CASSFRGPQHF.

This clonotype came up a few times. The chain recombines TRBV7-7 with TRBJ2-5; the match to TRBD1 covers 7 bases. This CDR3 spans 15 amino acids. The germline V gene has CDR1 SSHAT and CDR2 FNYEAQ (reference sequence). The CDR3 is CAIGTASLIQETQYF. In nucleotides, the CDR3 is TGTGCTATCGGGACAGCGAGTTTGATCCAAGAGACCCAGTACTTC.

This clonotype came up many times. CDR3: CSVRTGLQETQYF. For the CDR3, the DNA is TGCAGCGTTCGGACAGGGCTCCAAGAGACCCAGTACTTC. V is TRBV29-1 and J is TRBJ2-5; 8 bases match TRBD1. Germline trimming cut 5 bases from V and 1 base from J; bases unmatched to any gene: 3. CDR1 and CDR2 from the germline V gene are SQVTM and ANQGSEA. The CDR3 is 13 residues long.

This clonotype was counted at least ten times. The genes are TRBV5-6 and TRBJ1-5; 11 bases are shared with TRBD1. The trim removed 4 bases at V and 6 bases at J, leaving 6 bases unmatched. The CDR3 length is 15 residues. CDR1 and CDR2 from the germline V gene are SGHDT and YYEEEE. In DNA, the CDR3 is TGTGCCAGCAGCCTCCGGGACAGGGGGTTTCAGCCCCAGCATTTT. It is translated as CASSLRDRGFQPQHF.

V and J are TRBV6-6 and TRBJ1-6, with D unresolved. Trimming took off 8 bases at V and 7 bases at J, with 18 bases between the two ends. The CDR3 extends over 15 amino acids. In germline, CDR1 is MNHNY, CDR2 SVGAGI (reference sequence). CDR3 DNA sequence: TGTGCCAGCGGGAAGACGGTCTATGGCAATTCACCCCTCCACTTT. Its protein is CASGKTVYGNSPLHF.

A note on this clonotype: A read error may account for a junction end that differs from germline. The chain uses TRBV11-1 and TRBJ1-2, with 8 bases aligning to TRBD1. The length of the CDR3 is 16 residues. Per germline, CDR1 SGHAT and CDR2 FQDESV (reference sequence). The CDR3 here is CASSQDRAGGKYGYTF. Here the CDR3 DNA reads TGCGCCAGCAGCCAAGATCGGGCAGGGGGCAAATATGGCTACACCTTC.

The chain recombines TRBV15 with TRBJ2-3; perhaps TRBD2 as D (6 bases). The CDR3 extends over 14 amino acids. Germline CDR1 and CDR2: LNHNV and YYDKDF (reference sequence). The V end was cut by 8 bases, the J end by 1 base, with 13 bases between. The CDR3 loop reads CATRRERGTDTQYF. In DNA form, the CDR3 reads TGTGCCACCCGCCGGGAGAGGGGCACAGATACGCAGTATTTT.

At least ten counts were recorded for this clonotype. The chain joins TRBV5-1 to TRBJ2-7; D may be TRBD1 (6 bases). V lost 3 bases and J 0 bases, leaving 13 bases between the germline ends. The germline gives CDR1 SGHRS, CDR2 YFSETQ. The CDR3 totals 15 residues. CDR3 coding DNA: TGCGCCAGCAGCTCCAGGGGCCACAGCTCCTACGAGCAGTACTTC. The encoded protein is CASSSRGHSSYEQYF.